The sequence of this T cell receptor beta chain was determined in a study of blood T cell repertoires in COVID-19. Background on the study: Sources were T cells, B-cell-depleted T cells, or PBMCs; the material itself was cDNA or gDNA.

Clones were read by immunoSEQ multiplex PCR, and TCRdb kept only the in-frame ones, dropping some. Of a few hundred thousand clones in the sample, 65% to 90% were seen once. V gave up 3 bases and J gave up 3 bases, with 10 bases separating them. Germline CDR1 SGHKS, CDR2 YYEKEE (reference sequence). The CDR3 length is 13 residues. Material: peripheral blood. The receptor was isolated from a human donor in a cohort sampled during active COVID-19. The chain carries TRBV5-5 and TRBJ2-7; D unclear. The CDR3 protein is CASSSAVIYEQYF. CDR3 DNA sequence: TGTGCCAGCAGCTCGGCGGTTATCTACGAGCAGTACTTC.